The 17 T cell receptor beta chains below come from one sample, sequenced in a study of blood T cell repertoires in COVID-19. Method: immunoSEQ multiplex PCR; TCRdb's copy keeps in-frame clones and lacks some. The repertoire holds some 240,000 clones, with approximately 86% as singletons. Specimen: PBMCs or T cells enriched from blood (not recorded which). The receptors come from a woman aged 40 to 50 with acute COVID-19.

V and J are TRBV7-9 and TRBJ2-1; 11 nucleotides line up with TRBD2. The germline CDR1 and CDR2 sequences are SEHNR and FQNEAQ (reference sequence). This CDR3 has 15 residues. With 3 bases clipped from V and 4 bases from J, the junction kept 2 bases outside the gene matches. The CDR3 region has the DNA TGTGCCAGCAGCTTGCGACTAGCGGGATACAATGAGCAGTTCTTC. Protein: CASSLRLAGYNEQFF.

The chain has TRBV13 and TRBJ2-3, with D possibly being TRBD2 (6 bases). With 5 bases removed from V and 4 bases from J, the gap between germline ends came to 10 bases. This CDR3 spans 13 amino acids. Germline-derived CDR1 and CDR2 are PRHDT and FYEKMQ (reference sequence). CDR3 region: CASSLRRADTQYF. As DNA, the CDR3 is TGTGCCAGCAGCCTCCGGAGGGCAGATACGCAGTATTTT.

The chain has TRBV21-1 and TRBJ2-5; the table names TRBD1, a call not compared with the DNA. TRBV21-1 is listed as a pseudogene. The CDR3 has 17 amino acids. The CDR3 DNA is TGTGCCAGCAGCAAAGGGCACAGGGGGCGAGGAGAAGAGACCCAGTACTTC. This gives the protein CASSKGHRGRGEETQYF.

The V call is TRBV5-1, the J call TRBJ2-3; 7 bases map to TRBD2. This CDR3 contains 17 residues. The germline gives CDR1 SGHRS, CDR2 YFSETQ. Losses at the gene ends were 2 bases for V and 0 bases for J; bases not matched to a gene: 9. DNA of the CDR3: TGCGCCAGCAGCTTCGGACTAGTTGGATCTAGCACAGATACGCAGTATTTT. This translates into CASSFGLVGSSTDTQYF.

V is TRBV5-6 and J is TRBJ2-7, with a weak D call TRBD2 (6 bases). Trimming removed 2 bases from V and 0 bases from J, with 12 bases in between. Germline V gene lookup returns CDR1 SGHDT and CDR2 YYEEEE. This CDR3 has 15 amino acids. CDR3 coding DNA: TGTGCCAGCAGCTTTCAACTCGGGAGCTCCTACGAGCAGTACTTC. Translated: CASSFQLGSSYEQYF.

The sample holds one count of this clone. The V and J genes are TRBV11-3 and TRBJ2-3; D gene ambiguous. The V gene's germline CDR1 is SGHNT and CDR2 YENEEA. The V and J ends lost 5 bases and 12 bases respectively, with 21 bases between them. The CDR3 length is 14 residues. The CDR3 region is CASSLITRVSLQYF. CDR3 DNA: TGTGCCAGCAGCCTAATTACACGGGTCTCCCTTCAGTATTTT.

The chain joins TRBV5-1 to TRBJ2-1; perhaps TRBD1 as D (6 bases). The CDR3 covers 15 residues. Per the germline V gene, CDR1 is SGHRS and CDR2 is YFSETQ. V lost 4 bases to trimming and J lost 0 bases, with 11 bases between them. CDR3 nucleotide sequence: TGCGCCAGCAGCGTACAGGGAAGCTCCTACAATGAGCAGTTCTTC. Translation gives CASSVQGSSYNEQFF.

This clone was counted between two and nine times. The chain joins TRBV5-4 to TRBJ1-1, with D hard to call. CDR1 is SGHNT, CDR2 YYREEE, per germline (reference sequence). V was cut by 1 base and J by 6 bases, with 10 bases left in between. CDR3 length: 13 residues. The CDR3 here is CASSLRQRPEAFF. In DNA, the CDR3 is TGTGCCAGCAGCTTGAGGCAGCGCCCTGAAGCTTTCTTT.

J is TRBJ1-2 and V is TRBV9, with 8 bases fitting TRBD1. The CDR3 is made up of 14 amino acids. From germline, CDR1 is SGDLS and CDR2 YYNGEE. V trimming: 4 bases; J trimming: 5 bases; junction bases outside the gene matches: 7. In DNA form, the CDR3 reads TGTGCCAGCAGCCTCACAGGGGGGGGTTATGGCTACACCTTC. Its protein product is CASSLTGGGYGYTF.

J is TRBJ2-7 and V is TRBV3-1 (or the pseudogene TRBV3-2), with TRBD2 matching over 13 bases. The V gene's germline CDR1 is LGHDT and CDR2 YNNKEL (reference sequence). J lost 6 bases, V lost 6 bases, and 11 bases had no gene match. This CDR3 contains 16 residues. CDR3: CASRQLAGGPAGEQYF. The CDR3 DNA reads TGTGCCAGCAGGCAACTAGCGGGAGGGCCGGCTGGCGAGCAGTACTTC.

This sequence joins TRBV13 and TRBJ2-7; TRBD1 matches at 7 bases. The length of the CDR3 is 12 residues. The V gene end was trimmed by 6 bases and the J gene end by 7 bases; junction bases not matched to a gene: 6. Germline V lookup: CDR1 PRHDT, CDR2 FYEKMQ (reference sequence). This chain's CDR3 is CASRIQGREQYF. CDR3 DNA: TGTGCCAGCAGAATACAGGGGAGAGAGCAGTACTTC.

This chain joins TRBV9 and TRBJ2-7, with 10 nucleotides matching TRBD1. Trimming removed 2 bases from V and 1 base from J; junction bases left unmatched: 3. Germline CDR1 SGDLS, CDR2 YYNGEE. This CDR3 comprises 15 residues. The CDR3 region is CASSVGQGVSYEQYF. The CDR3 nucleotides are TGTGCCAGCAGCGTCGGACAGGGGGTTTCCTACGAGCAGTACTTC.

The chain couples TRBV19 to TRBJ2-5; a weak D match, TRBD2 (6 bases). Germline-derived CDR1 and CDR2 are LNHDA and SQIVND (reference sequence). Trimming took off 4 bases at V and 5 bases at J, with 14 bases between the two ends. The CDR3 loop spans 14 amino acids. In DNA, the CDR3 is TGTGCCAGTAGTACACTTAGCGGTGGGGAGACCCAGTACTTC. It is translated as CASSTLSGGETQYF.

This chain links TRBV6-5 with TRBJ1-1; 9 bases line up with TRBD1. The CDR3 consists of 14 residues. The V and J ends lost 3 bases and 4 bases, in that order; junction bases with no gene match: 3. Germline V gives CDR1 MNHEY, CDR2 SVGAGI. The CDR3 DNA reads TGTGCCAGCAGTTATCGACAGGGGGGCACTGAAGCTTTCTTT. This codes for CASSYRQGGTEAFF.

V and J are TRBV7-9 and TRBJ1-2; perhaps TRBD1 as D (5 bases). V lost 2 bases, J lost 5 bases, and 12 bases lay in between. Per the germline V gene, CDR1 is SEHNR and CDR2 is FQNEAQ (reference sequence). The CDR3 spans 14 residues. The CDR3 DNA sequence: TGTGCCAGCAGCTTATTGGGGACTCTTTATGGCTACACCTTC. Its protein is CASSLLGTLYGYTF.

The V and J genes are TRBV4-1 and TRBJ2-7, with D maybe TRBD2 (6 bases). Trimming cost V 4 bases and J 0 bases, with 16 bases left between them. The germline CDR1 and CDR2 sequences are MGHRA and YSYEKL. This CDR3 has 16 amino acids. The CDR3 DNA reads TGCGCCAGCAGCCTCAACCTAGCGAGAAGCTCCTACGAGCAGTACTTC. This encodes CASSLNLARSSYEQYF.

V is TRBV2 and J is TRBJ1-4; perhaps TRBD1 as D (6 bases). Germline CDR1 SNHLY, CDR2 FYNNEI. CDR3 length: 14 residues. Deletions cut 6 bases from V and 7 bases from J, with 15 bases between. DNA for the CDR3: TGTGCCAGCAGCAACAGGGACGAAGGTGAAAAACTGTTTTTT. This encodes CASSNRDEGEKLFF.